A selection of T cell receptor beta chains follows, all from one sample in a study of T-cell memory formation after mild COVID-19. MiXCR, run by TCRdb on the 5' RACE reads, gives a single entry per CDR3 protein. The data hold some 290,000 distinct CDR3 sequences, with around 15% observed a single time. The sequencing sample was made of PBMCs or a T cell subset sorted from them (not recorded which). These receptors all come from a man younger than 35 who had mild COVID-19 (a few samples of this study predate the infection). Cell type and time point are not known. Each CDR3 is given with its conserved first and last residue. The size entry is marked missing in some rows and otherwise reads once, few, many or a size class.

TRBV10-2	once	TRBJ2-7	CASTGTYYEQYF
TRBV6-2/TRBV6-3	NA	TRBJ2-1	CASSYPGRGDEQFF
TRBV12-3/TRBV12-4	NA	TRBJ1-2	CASSLAQSYTF
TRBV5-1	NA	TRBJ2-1	CASRAITGDEQFF
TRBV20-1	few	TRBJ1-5	CSGMENLGQPQHF
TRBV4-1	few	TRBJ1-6	CASSHSNGALHF
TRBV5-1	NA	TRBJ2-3	CASRTDLGGTDTQYF
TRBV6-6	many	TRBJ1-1	CASSYSFDRGVAEAFF
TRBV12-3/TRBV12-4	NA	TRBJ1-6	CASTEGALRVSPLHF
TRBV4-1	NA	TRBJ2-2	CASSQDTGGLLYTGELFF
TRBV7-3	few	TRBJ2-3	CASSPFSPGAGDTQYF
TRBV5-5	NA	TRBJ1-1	CASSPPGTGTTEAFF
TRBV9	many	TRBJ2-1	CASSSEGGYEQFF
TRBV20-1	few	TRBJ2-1	CSATFFSGLHNEQFF
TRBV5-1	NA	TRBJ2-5	CASSLAPAGGNQETQYF
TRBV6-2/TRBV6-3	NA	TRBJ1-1	CAIAVDRVNTEAFF
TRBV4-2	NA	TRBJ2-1	CASSQVAGGNNEQFF
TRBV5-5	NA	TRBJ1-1	CASSSDPQGLEAFF
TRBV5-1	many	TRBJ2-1	CASSFTGPGNNEQFF
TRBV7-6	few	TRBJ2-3	CASSASSPWTGMVSRLGNTQYF
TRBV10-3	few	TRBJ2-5	CATPAWAKLGETQYF
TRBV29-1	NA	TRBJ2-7	CSVEGGQTTYEQYF
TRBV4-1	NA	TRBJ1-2	CASSQPKGGYTF
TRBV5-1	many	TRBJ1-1	CASRTGANTEAFF
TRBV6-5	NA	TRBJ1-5	CASGFSNSDQPQHF
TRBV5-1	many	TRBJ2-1	CASSFYGLAYNEQFF
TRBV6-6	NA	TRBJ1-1	CASKNTVGTEAFF
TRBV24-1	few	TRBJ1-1	CATRSQMNTEAFF
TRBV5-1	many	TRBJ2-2	CASSARVDTGELFF
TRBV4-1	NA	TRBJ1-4	CASSQERAANEKLFF
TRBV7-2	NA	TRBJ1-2	CASSGQLSGYGYTF
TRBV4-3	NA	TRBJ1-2	CASSAHPRQGARGYTF
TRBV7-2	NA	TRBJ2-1	CASSLRDRAYNEQFF
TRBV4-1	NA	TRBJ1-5	CASRRGASSNQPQHF
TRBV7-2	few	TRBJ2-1	CASSLVQGGDEQFF
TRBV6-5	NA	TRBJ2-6	CASSSTLLTSGANVLTF
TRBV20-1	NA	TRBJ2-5	CSAEAGGLNVETQYF
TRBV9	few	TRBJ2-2	CASSVAGELFF
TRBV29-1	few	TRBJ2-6	CSVEGGQSGANVLTF
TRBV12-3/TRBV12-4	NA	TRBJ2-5	CASTLRRTQETQYF
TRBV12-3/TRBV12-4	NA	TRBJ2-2	CASSLNRAGELFF
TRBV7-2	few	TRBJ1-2	CASRPGRGTLGYTF
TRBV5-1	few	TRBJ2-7	CASSLFGRSHEQYF
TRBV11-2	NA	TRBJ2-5	CASSEGQEETQYF
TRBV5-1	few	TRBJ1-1	CASATGTGGMYTEAFF